This TCR beta chain appears in the sequencing data of a study of spatial heterogeneity in lung cancer. Time point noted: blood at routine non-recurrence follow-up after resection. The sequenced material consisted of unsorted whole RNA from tumor, nontumor lung or frozen PBMC. TCRdb recomputed calls from the 5' RACE reads with MiXCR, one row per CDR3 protein. The sample shows roughly 120,000 distinct CDR3 sequences, 12% of them seen only once. Germline loops: CDR1 SEHNR, CDR2 FQNEAQ (reference sequence). The CDR3 extends over 14 amino acids. Germline trimming cut 3 bases from V and 7 bases from J; bases unmatched to any gene: 1.

The clonotype was recovered from a male donor with early-stage non-small cell lung cancer. This chain links TRBV7-9 with TRBJ1-6; 9 bases fit TRBD1. The input for sequencing was PBMCs, taken at follow-up. The CDR3 DNA follows: TGTGCCAGCAGCTTCACAGGGGGCAATTCACCCCTCCACTTT. Translating gives CASSFTGGNSPLHF.